Listed below are T cell receptor beta chains from one sample, sequenced in a study of siplizumab effects on memory and regulatory T cells. Sequenced by immunoSEQ multiplex PCR; TCRdb stores in-frame clones only, minus some. This table holds 9,700 or so clones, 40% found once. These receptors lack a known antigen. Source material: CFSE-low (dividing) CD4+ T cells sorted from an allogeneic mixed lymphocyte reaction. These receptors all stem from a human donor in good health; the cells came from an allogeneic mixed lymphocyte reaction. Each CDR3 is given with its conserved first and last residue. A D gene is named only where the DNA matches it firmly. Clone sizes are given selectively: once, few, many, or a class where the clone is expanded.

clone size: NA; D gene: NA; J gene: TRBJ2-7; V gene: TRBV5-5; CDR3 DNA: TGTGCCAGCAGCTTGTTGGGTTCCTACGAGCAGTACTTC; CDR3 protein: CASSLLGSYEQYF
clone size: NA; D gene: NA; J gene: TRBJ2-6; V gene: TRBV19; CDR3 DNA: TGTGCCAGTAGTTCTTCGACAAACCCTTACTCTGGGGCCAACGTCCTGACTTTC; CDR3 protein: CASSSSTNPYSGANVLTF
clone size: NA; D gene: TRBD2; J gene: TRBJ2-7; V gene: TRBV5-1; CDR3 DNA: TGTGCCGGAAAGACTAGCGGGAGCCCCTACGAGCAGTACTTC; CDR3 protein: CAGKTSGSPYEQYF
clone size: once; D gene: NA; J gene: TRBJ2-3; V gene: TRBV7-2; CDR3 DNA: TGTGCCAGCAGCTTAGACTACGGCCGCACGCAGTATTTT; CDR3 protein: CASSLDYGRTQYF
clone size: NA; D gene: TRBD1; J gene: TRBJ2-2; V gene: TRBV7-2; CDR3 DNA: TGTGCCAGCAGCTGGACAGGGGAGGTCGGGGAGCTGTTTTTT; CDR3 protein: CASSWTGEVGELFF
clone size: NA; D gene: NA; J gene: TRBJ2-6; V gene: TRBV19; CDR3 DNA: TGTGCCAGTAGTTTGGGGATCTCTGGGGCCAACGTCCTGACTTTC; CDR3 protein: CASSLGISGANVLTF
clone size: few; D gene: NA; J gene: TRBJ1-5; V gene: TRBV11-2; CDR3 DNA: TGTGCCAGCAGCGCGGGACCAAATCAGCCCCAGCATTTT; CDR3 protein: CASSAGPNQPQHF
clone size: NA; D gene: NA; J gene: TRBJ1-2; V gene: TRBV7-9; CDR3 DNA: TGTGCCAGCAGCCTCCCCCAGGGCGGTGGCTACACCTTC; CDR3 protein: CASSLPQGGGYTF
clone size: few; D gene: TRBD2; J gene: TRBJ2-3; V gene: TRBV9; CDR3 DNA: TGTGCCAGCAGCAGCCGACTAGCGGGTTCAGATACGCAGTATTTT; CDR3 protein: CASSSRLAGSDTQYF
clone size: NA; D gene: TRBD1; J gene: TRBJ1-2; V gene: TRBV6-6; CDR3 DNA: TGTGCCAGCAGGTTATCTAGGGGGCTCTCCTATGGCTACACCTTC; CDR3 protein: CASRLSRGLSYGYTF
clone size: few; D gene: NA; J gene: TRBJ2-3; V gene: TRBV7-2; CDR3 DNA: TGTGCCAGCAGCTCGGGACTCAGCACAGATACGCAGTATTTT; CDR3 protein: CASSSGLSTDTQYF
clone size: NA; D gene: NA; J gene: TRBJ1-1; V gene: TRBV6-1; CDR3 DNA: TGTGCCAGCAGTTACATGTCAGCTGCTTTCTTT; CDR3 protein: CASSYMSAAFF
clone size: medium-sized; D gene: NA; J gene: TRBJ2-2; V gene: TRBV5-4; CDR3 DNA: TGTGCCAGCAGCTTGGGGCAGAGGAACACCGGGGAGCTGTTTTTT; CDR3 protein: CASSLGQRNTGELFF
clone size: NA; D gene: TRBD1; J gene: TRBJ1-5; V gene: TRBV15; CDR3 DNA: TGTGCCACCAGCAGATCCGGGACAGGGTTGAGTCAGCCCCAGCATTTT; CDR3 protein: CATSRSGTGLSQPQHF
clone size: few; D gene: TRBD2; J gene: TRBJ2-2; V gene: TRBV19; CDR3 DNA: TGTGCCAGTAGTATAAATGTGGTAGCGGGAGGAGGAACCGGGGAGCTGTTTTTT; CDR3 protein: CASSINVVAGGGTGELFF
clone size: medium-sized; D gene: TRBD2; J gene: TRBJ2-3; V gene: TRBV6-6; CDR3 DNA: TGTGCCAGCAGTGACAGCGGGAGTGCAACAGATACGCAGTATTTT; CDR3 protein: CASSDSGSATDTQYF
clone size: medium-sized; D gene: NA; J gene: TRBJ2-7; V gene: TRBV19; CDR3 DNA: TGTGCCAGTAGTACCCTCACCCCCCCATACGAGCAGTACTTC; CDR3 protein: CASSTLTPPYEQYF
clone size: few; D gene: NA; J gene: TRBJ2-7; V gene: TRBV27; CDR3 DNA: TGTGCCAGCAGTTTATCAGGCCAGTTCCCCTACTACGAGCAGTACTTC; CDR3 protein: CASSLSGQFPYYEQYF
clone size: NA; D gene: TRBD1; J gene: TRBJ2-7; V gene: TRBV11-3; CDR3 DNA: TGTGCCAGCAGCTTGCACAGGGGAACCCTCGAGCAGTACTTC; CDR3 protein: CASSLHRGTLEQYF
clone size: few; D gene: NA; J gene: TRBJ1-2; V gene: TRBV2; CDR3 DNA: TGTGCCAGCAGTGATTTCGCGTATGGCTACACCTTC; CDR3 protein: CASSDFAYGYTF
clone size: medium-sized; D gene: TRBD1; J gene: TRBJ2-7; V gene: TRBV7-9; CDR3 DNA: TGTGCCAGCAGCTTTATGGGACAGGGAGTCGAGCAGTACTTC; CDR3 protein: CASSFMGQGVEQYF
clone size: medium-sized; D gene: NA; J gene: TRBJ1-1; V gene: TRBV18; CDR3 DNA: TGTGCCAGCTCACCAAGGGCTTGGGGCACTGAAGCTTTCTTT; CDR3 protein: CASSPRAWGTEAFF
clone size: medium-sized; D gene: TRBD2; J gene: TRBJ2-5; V gene: TRBV6-6; CDR3 DNA: TGTGCCAGCAGAGGCGTAAGGGGCGGGGGTTTAGAGACCCAGTACTTC; CDR3 protein: CASRGVRGGGLETQYF
clone size: NA; D gene: TRBD2; J gene: TRBJ2-2; V gene: TRBV11-3; CDR3 DNA: TGTGCCAGCAGCTTTGGACTAGCGGCACTCACCGGGGAGCTGTTTTTT; CDR3 protein: CASSFGLAALTGELFF
clone size: medium-sized; D gene: TRBD1; J gene: TRBJ2-7; V gene: TRBV11-2; CDR3 DNA: TGTGCCAGCAGCTTAATGCGACAGGGCTACGAGCAGTACTTC; CDR3 protein: CASSLMRQGYEQYF
clone size: NA; D gene: NA; J gene: TRBJ2-5; V gene: TRBV5-5; CDR3 DNA: TGTGCCAGCAGGCAATCGTTCGGGGCAGGCGAGACCCAGTACTTC; CDR3 protein: CASRQSFGAGETQYF